This T cell receptor (beta chain) was documented in a study of cytomegalovirus exposure and HLA in healthy donors (dated by TCRdb to the late 2010s). The study in broad terms: An earlier analysis of about 560 of the donors reported about 260 Gb of sequence data and 90 million to 120 million unique TCR beta sequences obtained from roughly 170 million T cells. The study used immunosequencing to profile the T cell repertoires of 666 subjects and linked those repertoires to cytomegalovirus serostatus. To study patterns of TCR occurrence, a later analysis re-analyzed previously published TCR beta repertoires from 650 to 750 donors and added high-resolution HLA genotyping. An earlier analysis of several hundred of the donors applied high-throughput TCR beta sequencing to assess whether each TCR beta V gene segment acted as functional or pseudogenic. Because of strong linkage in the cohort, roughly 5 DR-DQ haplotypes were treated as single units for association and clustering. Along with the approximately 620-subject first cohort, a separate validation cohort of over a hundred different subjects was used. A later genetic analysis took genome-wide SNP genotypes for about three fifths of the 666 donors and used that subset as a discovery cohort. Among the approximately 400 genotyped donors, around 81% belonged to the genetic ancestry cluster associated with self-reported Caucasian donors. Typing coverage differed by locus: A, B, C, DRB1 and DQB1 were typed in roughly 620-630 donors, DQA1 in about 510, DPA1 in approximately 610, and DPB1 in 400 to 490. Donor age, sex, ethnicity and CMV serostatus were compiled alongside the repertoire data. Among almost 400 genotyped donors of the cohort, an average of around 240,000 unique TCR beta nucleotide sequences were sequenced per donor, roughly 18% of them non-productive. An early release that covered roughly 600 HLA-typed donors contained about 290 gigabases of sequencing data and around 85 million unique TCR sequences. HLA typing included class I and class II loci at four-digit resolution. All discovery cohort repertoires had been generated using a single sequencing platform. Rather than drawing on any new phenotypic data, the later analysis identified candidate immune exposures from TCR beta sequences and the way those sequences occurred across donors. To predict cytomegalovirus infection status, the study combined high-throughput TCR immunosequencing, statistical association of individual TCRs with disease status, and machine learning. The study aimed to test whether signatures of past pathogen exposure could be identified by cataloging public T cell receptors. The full study reports these points: Several of the top co-occurrence clusters appeared to be linked to parvovirus B19, influenza, CMV and Epstein-Barr virus, according to a later analysis. CMV serostatus was the only immune exposure information available for the cohort. A further reported finding was that TCR beta sequences accurately predicted the HLA-A and HLA-B alleles for most subjects in the first cohort. In a later analysis, TCR association rates were found to vary across HLA loci, with the most associated TCRs seen for DRB1 alleles and the fewest for HLA-C alleles. The presence/absence analyses assumed that sequencing depth was roughly uniform across donors, and that assumption may not be true. According to a later analysis, most CMV-associated TCR beta chains appeared to be HLA-restricted, and the HLA associations seemed to be driven largely by CMV exposure. Some IMGT-functional V segments, including TRBV6-2 and TRBV6-3, could not be told apart with the 87-base-pair reads, so those segments were excluded. Most TCR sequences were seen in very few donors, while some public TCRs were found in many individuals. In this cohort, only TCR beta chains were sequenced, and detectable features were limited by the absence of alpha or paired-chain data. Specific HLA alleles were associated with about 17,000 TCR beta sequences at a false discovery rate of 0.05 in a later analysis. Because counts were too low, more than 15 rarely observed V segments, including chromosome 9 orphons, were left out of the earlier analysis of 500 to 650 of the donors. A later analysis found that HLA-associated TCR beta chains were more clonally expanded and had lower generation probabilities than equally common non-associated chains. In both the original and validation cohorts, the classifier was reported to diagnose cytomegalovirus status with high specificity and sensitivity. In an earlier analysis of under 600 of the donors, most TCR beta V segments were observed in productive rearrangements about 90% or about 30% of the time, broadly matching IMGT annotations. A cluster of highly shared sequence variants was judged likely to represent a technical artifact of the sequencing pipeline. In vitro tests confirmed that a few of the cytomegalovirus-associated TCR beta chains recognize cytomegalovirus antigens. It was suggested by the authors that the approach could potentially be generalized to other disease states and immunological phenotypes. Because HLA typing was unavailable for some donors at each locus, only the typed subset was used in association tests. Compared with the 666-donor mean, donors in an Asian-associated ancestry cluster had fewer N-insertions in productive TCRs, according to a later genetic analysis. In a later genetic analysis, a missense DCLRE1C variant was associated with V-gene and J-gene trimming of TCR beta chains, and the association was replicated in an independent cohort. Linkage disequilibrium might explain the correlated functional status among segregating V segments, but an unknown experimental factor could not be excluded. The study gave a list of about 170 TCR beta chains associated with cytomegalovirus. When HLA alleles, especially DR and DQ, strongly co-occurred, TCR associations were difficult to assign to individual alleles.

Libraries came from the immunoSEQ multiplex PCR assay. The multiplex PCR relied on a mix of 60 forward primers for TCR Vbeta segments and 13 reverse primers for TCR Jbeta segments. The CDR3 region of rearranged TCR beta genes was amplified from genomic DNA with a multiplex PCR assay. Amplified TCR beta libraries were sequenced as 87-base-pair reads on the Illumina HiSeq System. The source study handled its data this way. A later analysis tallied roughly 78 million unique TCR beta chains across the approximately 670 repertoires, and some 12 million of those chains were shared by two or more donors. Raw reads were error-corrected and collapsed into unique sequences with a nearest-neighbor algorithm that merged closely related sequences to remove PCR and sequencing errors. CDR3 sequences were aligned to IMGT reference sequences to assign V, D and J gene segments. For a sequence to be retained, a match of at least six nucleotides to both a V gene segment and a J gene segment was required. A rearrangement was called productive if the CDR3 had no stop codons and remained in frame with V and J, and every other rearrangement was called non-productive. CDR3 was defined by IMGT convention, running from the second conserved V-encoded cysteine to the conserved J-encoded phenylalanine. Sequences without an unambiguous match to a single V gene segment were excluded from the earlier analysis of 587 of the donors. An earlier analysis of some 500 of the donors classified V segments as functional when productive rearrangements were above 56.7% and as segregating when the standard deviation between donors was above 5%. A statistical classification framework was built to diagnose cytomegalovirus status from the catalog of TCR beta chain sequences. In a later analysis, TCR nucleotide sequences were compared against IMGT/GENE-DB human TR gene sequences so that V and J genes could be assigned. In a later analysis, CDR3 sequences and most-parsimonious VDJ recombination scenarios were assigned using the TCRdist pipeline. A later analysis defined each TCR beta chain by its CDR3 amino acid sequence plus V-gene family, and excluded reads lacking a unique V-gene family. To address suspected cross-contamination and a sequencing artifact, a later analysis removed several hundred highly shared, low-generation-probability nucleotide sequences. For each public chain, a later analysis derived a clonal expansion index from normalized ranks of inferred template counts within each repertoire. Generation probabilities in a later analysis came from a VDJ recombination model fitted to out-of-frame rearrangements, and those results were checked against IGoR. In a later analysis, TCR-TCR, TCR-HLA and TCR-CMV co-occurrence was scored with hypergeometric tests, and a repertoire-size bias correction was applied to TCR pairs. A later analysis estimated false discovery rates by permuting HLA or CMV assignments 20 times. In a later analysis, co-occurring TCRs were grouped with DBSCAN, and TCRdist sequence similarity was added when clustering was performed within HLA-allele-positive subsets. Repertoires with fewer than 30,000 or more than 120,000 public chains were left out of co-occurrence clustering, as were several repertoires with anomalous nucleotide sharing. Imported from immuneACCESS, the table was reduced by TCRdb to in-frame sequences with V and J called. These copies leave out some clones; in studies compared against another copy, an unresolved V gene accounts for under half, and the cause of the remainder is not known. That table supplies the V and J calls and clone size; D and trimming were determined from the DNA. Across this sample there are about 190,000 clones, with over 70% seen only once. The ten largest clones represent 1% to 1.5% of the sample.

The cohort comprised around 690 healthy bone marrow donors. Cohort members were all nominally healthy when sampled, although unrecorded immune exposures were likely present. The donor tested CMV seronegative, placing the donor among the 350 to 400 seronegative members of the cohort. A peripheral blood sample was provided by each donor, and peripheral blood mononuclear cells were used for TCR beta sequencing. Genomic DNA was extracted from the blood cell samples with the Qiagen DNeasy Blood Extraction Kit. V loses 0 bases of germline sequence and J loses 2 bases, and the interval between the two ends is 11 bases. Taken from cysteine to phenylalanine, the CDR3 has 14 residues. This entry keeps only the CDR3 DNA: 42 bases, framed from base 1. The germline V gene specifies SQVTM as CDR1 and ANQGSEA as CDR2. To note about this clone: The clone's antigen remains unknown. Base qualities are not at hand, and no much larger clone is one base apart.

This chain joins TRBV29-1 to TRBJ2-7; a confident D gene designation cannot be given. This receptor was obtained from a man aged 25-45 years in good health and CMV-seronegative. The sample was PBMCs. The DNA is as follows: TGCAGCGTTGAAGACGGGTCGAAACCCTACGAGCAGTACTTC. It translates as CSVEDGSKPYEQYF.